A single sample is the source of the 19 T cell receptor beta chains below, sequenced in a study of cytomegalovirus exposure and HLA in healthy donors. The primer mix had 60 Vbeta and 13 Jbeta primers. Clones were read by immunoSEQ multiplex PCR, and TCRdb kept only the in-frame ones, dropping some. The sample records about 110,000 clones, around two thirds being singletons. Source material: PBMCs. The receptors shown here come from a woman aged 40 to 55 in good health and CMV-seropositive.

This sequence joins TRBV5-6 and TRBJ2-7, with 7 nucleotides matching TRBD1. Looked up from germline, CDR1 is SGHDT and CDR2 is YYEEEE. This CDR3 spans 16 amino acids. Losses at the gene ends were 4 bases for V and 0 bases for J; bases not matched to a gene: 10. CDR3 region: CASSRPGTVSSYEQYF. The CDR3 DNA reads as TGTGCCAGCAGCAGACCCGGGACAGTGAGCTCCTACGAGCAGTACTTC.

This clone was seen a handful of times. The V and J genes are TRBV6-5 and TRBJ2-5; D is unclear. The CDR3 is 13 amino acids. Germline V gene data show CDR1 as MNHEY and CDR2 as SVGAGI. V gave up 2 bases and J gave up 0 bases, with 4 bases separating them. CDR3 bases: TGTGCCAGCAGTTACCGGTACCAAGAGACCCAGTACTTC. This codes for CASSYRYQETQYF.

This chain connects TRBV28 to TRBJ1-1, with D unresolved. Germline values: CDR1 MDHEN, CDR2 SYDVKM. CDR3 length equals 13 residues. Trimming shortened V by 3 bases and J by 10 bases, and 15 bases separated the two germline ends. CDR3 nucleotide sequence: TGTGCCAGCAGTTTGAACACCCCGTCGTCAGCTTTCTTT. It specifies CASSLNTPSSAFF.

The J gene is TRBJ1-4, the V gene TRBV18; a weak D match, TRBD1 (6 bases). V lost 3 bases to trimming and J lost 8 bases, with 16 bases between them. Germline CDR1 reads KGHSH; CDR2 reads LQKENI. CDR3 length equals 15 residues. The CDR3 DNA is TGTGCCAGCTCACCTAGTGGGACACGACGAGAAAAACTGTTTTTT. Encoded protein: CASSPSGTRREKLFF.

The chain couples TRBV6-4 to TRBJ2-2, with TRBD2 matching 11 bases. J gave up 3 bases and V 6 bases, and 0 bases lay outside the gene matches. Germline V gene lookup returns CDR1 MRHNA and CDR2 SNTAGT. The CDR3 covers 14 residues. CDR3 in DNA: TGTGCCAGCAGACTAGCGGGGGACACCGGGGAGCTGTTTTTT. Its protein is CASRLAGDTGELFF.

This clone turned up a few times. The gene calls are TRBV5-4 and TRBJ1-4; maybe TRBD1 (5 bases). The CDR3 sequence is 13 residues long. Per the germline V gene, CDR1 is SGHNT and CDR2 is YYREEE (reference sequence). Trimming took off 4 bases at V and 7 bases at J, with 11 bases between the two ends. The CDR3 nucleotides are TGTGCCAGCAGCGTGACAGTTTTTGAAAAACTGTTTTTT. This codes for CASSVTVFEKLFF. The full variable domain, its missing parts supplied by reference TRBV5-4 and TRBJ1-4, is ETGVTQSPTHLIKTRGQQVTLRCSSQSGHNTVSWYQQALGQGPQFIFQYYREEENGRGNFPPRFSGLQFPNYSSELNVNALELDDSALYLCASSVTVFEKLFFGSGTQLSVL.

The chain couples TRBV6-5 to TRBJ1-4; 11 bases are a match to TRBD1. Germline V gene data show CDR1 as MNHEY and CDR2 as SVGAGI. V trimming: 0 bases; J trimming: 6 bases; junction bases outside the gene matches: 0. This CDR3 is 15 amino acids long. The CDR3 loop is CASSYSGQGDEKLFF. DNA for the CDR3: TGTGCCAGCAGTTACTCGGGACAGGGGGATGAAAAACTGTTTTTT.

This clone was observed at least ten times. The J gene is TRBJ2-1, the V gene TRBV7-9; D is ambiguous. V was pared by 1 base and J by 15 bases, with 13 bases between. This CDR3 is 12 amino acids long. Per germline, CDR1 SEHNR and CDR2 FQNEAQ (reference sequence). CDR3 protein: CASSLVGVNGFF. The CDR3 region has the DNA TGTGCCAGCAGCTTAGTCGGAGTGAATGGGTTCTTC.

At least ten counts were recorded for this clone. V and J are TRBV10-3 and TRBJ2-7; 9 bases align to TRBD1. The CDR3 runs to 13 residues. The V segment lost 6 bases and the J segment 5 bases; nucleotides outside the gene matches: 5. Germline V gene data show CDR1 as ENHRY and CDR2 as SYGVKD. For the CDR3, the DNA is TGTGCCATCAGCCCAGGACAGGGGAACGAGCAGTACTTC. Protein: CAISPGQGNEQYF.

The V and J genes are TRBV5-4 and TRBJ2-7, with 9 bases lining up with TRBD2. Unmatched junction bases numbered 6, after V lost 0 bases and J lost 2 bases. Germline CDR1 reads SGHNT; CDR2 reads YYREEE (reference sequence). The length of the CDR3 is 16 residues. As DNA, the CDR3 is TGTGCCAGCAGCTTGGACGCTAGCGGGGCCGCCTACGAGCAGTACTTC. Protein sequence: CASSLDASGAAYEQYF.

The chain uses TRBV2 and TRBJ2-2; D ambiguous. Trimming took off 8 bases at V and 4 bases at J, with 5 bases between the two ends. In germline, CDR1 is SNHLY, CDR2 FYNNEI. This CDR3 comprises 11 residues. The CDR3 here is CASSFTGELFF. The CDR3 DNA sequence: TGTGCCAGCTCTTTCACCGGGGAGCTGTTTTTT.

This clone has a handful of counts. The genes are TRBV5-4 and TRBJ1-2; possibly TRBD1 for D (5 bases). Germline CDR1 is SGHNT and CDR2 is YYREEE (reference sequence). This CDR3 is 13 amino acids long. The V end lost 5 bases, the J end lost 3 bases, and 11 bases lay between the germline ends. CDR3 DNA: TGTGCCAGCAGACTAAGGGACTACTATGGCTACACCTTC. It codes for CASRLRDYYGYTF.

The chain's CDR3 is CAISLAGGRTDTQYF. CDR3 DNA: TGTGCCATCAGCCTAGCGGGGGGTCGCACAGATACGCAGTATTTT. This chain uses TRBV10-3 with TRBJ2-3; TRBD2 agrees at 11 bases. Germline CDR1 is ENHRY and CDR2 is SYGVKD. This CDR3 is built from 15 residues. After removal of 6 bases from V and 1 base from J, the junction contained 3 bases not matched to a gene.

The gene calls are TRBV5-1 and TRBJ1-2, with 7 bases that match TRBD1. CDR3 length: 14 amino acids. V shed 6 bases, J shed 2 bases, and the junction held 7 bases outside the gene matches. Germline V gene lookup returns CDR1 SGHRS and CDR2 YFSETQ. The chain's CDR3 is CASTAEGQNYGYTF. The CDR3 bases are TGCGCCAGCACCGCCGAGGGACAGAACTATGGCTACACCTTC.

This clone was observed a handful of times. The rearrangement links TRBV2 to TRBJ1-1, with D maybe TRBD1 (6 bases). This CDR3 has 13 residues. Deletions cut 6 bases from V and 1 base from J, with 9 bases between. Germline-derived CDR1 and CDR2 are SNHLY and FYNNEI. This CDR3 is CASSGQPNTEAFF. The CDR3 DNA sequence: TGTGCCAGCAGCGGACAGCCGAACACTGAAGCTTTCTTT. The variable domain in full, with the rest retrieved from reference TRBV2 and TRBJ1-1, is EPEVTQTPSHQVTQMGQEVILRCVPISNHLYFYWYRQILGQKVEFLVSFYNNEISEKSEIFDDQFSVERPDGSNFTLKIRSTKLEDSAMYFCASSGQPNTEAFFGQGTRLTVV.

This chain connects TRBV9 to TRBJ1-1; TRBD1 matches at 12 bases. CDR1 is SGDLS, CDR2 YYNGEE, per germline. The CDR3 has 16 residues. The J segment lost 5 bases and the V segment lost 4 bases, leaving 9 bases of the junction unmatched. The CDR3 spells CASSTGTGGFETEAFF. CDR3 bases: TGTGCCAGCAGCACGGGGACAGGGGGCTTCGAGACTGAAGCTTTCTTT.

The chain links TRBV2 to TRBJ1-5; 10 bases map to TRBD1. The CDR3 is made up of 15 amino acids. The V and J ends lost 6 bases and 6 bases, in that order; junction bases with no gene match: 8. Looked up from germline, CDR1 is SNHLY and CDR2 is FYNNEI. This CDR3 is CASRETGGDFQPQHF. For the CDR3, the DNA is TGTGCCAGCAGAGAGACAGGGGGCGATTTTCAGCCCCAGCATTTT.

CDR3 DNA sequence: TGTGCCAGCAGCTTAGTGGGGGGCACCGGGGAGCTGTTTTTT. As protein: CASSLVGGTGELFF. The chain has TRBV7-2 and TRBJ2-2, with a tentative D call TRBD2 (6 bases). Looked up from germline, CDR1 is SGHTA and CDR2 is FQGNSA. V was cut by 1 base and J by 4 bases, with 7 bases left in between. The CDR3 is made up of 14 amino acids.

This clone has a handful of counts. The rearrangement links TRBV5-6 to TRBJ1-3; D is perhaps TRBD1 (6 bases). Germline V gene sequence: CDR1 SGHDT, CDR2 YYEEEE. The CDR3 is made up of 15 amino acids. The ends were cut back, 4 bases at V and 0 bases at J, with 11 bases in the middle. Here the CDR3 DNA reads TGTGCCAGCAGCGGAAGGGACACCTCTGGAAACACCATATATTTT. This codes for CASSGRDTSGNTIYF.